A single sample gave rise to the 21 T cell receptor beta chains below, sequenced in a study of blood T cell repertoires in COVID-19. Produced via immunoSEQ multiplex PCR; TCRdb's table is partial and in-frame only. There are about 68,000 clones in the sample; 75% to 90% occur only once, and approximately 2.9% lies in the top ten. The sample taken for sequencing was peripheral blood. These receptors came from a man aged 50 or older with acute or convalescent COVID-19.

The CDR3 here is CASAGLAGSYEQYV. In DNA form, the CDR3 reads TGTGCCAGCGCAGGACTAGCGGGCTCCTACGAGCAGTACGTC. The V gene is TRBV2, the J gene TRBJ2-7; 11 bases line up with TRBD2. V was clipped by 8 bases and J by 0 bases; unmatched bases: 3. Looked up from germline, CDR1 is SNHLY and CDR2 is FYNNEI. The CDR3 runs to 14 residues.

DNA for the CDR3: TGTGCCAGCAGCATCGGGACAGGGGGGGTTAATGAGCAGTTCTTC. Residues: CASSIGTGGVNEQFF. The chain uses TRBV11-3 and TRBJ2-1; 11 nucleotides match TRBD1. The CDR3 length is 15 residues. CDR1 is SGHNT and CDR2 is YENEEA in the germline V gene. The ends lost 5 bases at V and 7 bases at J; junction bases unmatched: 7.

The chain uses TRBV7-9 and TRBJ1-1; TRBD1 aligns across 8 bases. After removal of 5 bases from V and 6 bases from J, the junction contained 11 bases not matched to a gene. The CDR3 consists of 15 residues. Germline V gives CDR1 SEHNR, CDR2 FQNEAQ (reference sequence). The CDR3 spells CASSETTGGEAEAFF. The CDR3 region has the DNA TGTGCCAGCAGCGAAACAACAGGGGGGGAGGCTGAAGCTTTCTTT.

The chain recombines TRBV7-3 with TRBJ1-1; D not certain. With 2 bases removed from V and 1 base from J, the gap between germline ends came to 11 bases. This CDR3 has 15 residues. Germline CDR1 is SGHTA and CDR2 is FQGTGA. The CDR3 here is CASSLSGSRNTEAFF. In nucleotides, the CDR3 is TGTGCCAGCAGCTTATCTGGGAGTAGGAACACTGAAGCTTTCTTT.

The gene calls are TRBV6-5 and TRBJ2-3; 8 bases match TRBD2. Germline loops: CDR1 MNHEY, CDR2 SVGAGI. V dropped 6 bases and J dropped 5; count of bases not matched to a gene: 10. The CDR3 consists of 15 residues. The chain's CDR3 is CASSVSAGVQDTQYF. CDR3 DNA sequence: TGTGCCAGCAGCGTCTCAGCGGGAGTGCAAGATACGCAGTATTTT.

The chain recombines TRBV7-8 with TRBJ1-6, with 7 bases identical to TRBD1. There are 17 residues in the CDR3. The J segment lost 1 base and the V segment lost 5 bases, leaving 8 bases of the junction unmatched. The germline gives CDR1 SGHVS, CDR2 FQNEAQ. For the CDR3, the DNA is TGTGCCAGCAGCCCCCGGACAGGAGGGTCCTATAATTCACCCCTCCACTTT. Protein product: CASSPRTGGSYNSPLHF.

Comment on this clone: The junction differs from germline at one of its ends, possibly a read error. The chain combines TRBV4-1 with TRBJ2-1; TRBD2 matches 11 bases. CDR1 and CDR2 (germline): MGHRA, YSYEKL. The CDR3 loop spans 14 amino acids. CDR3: CASSPGLAGGPSVF. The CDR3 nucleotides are TGCGCCAGCAGCCCCGGGTTAGCGGGAGGGCCTAGCGTCTTC.

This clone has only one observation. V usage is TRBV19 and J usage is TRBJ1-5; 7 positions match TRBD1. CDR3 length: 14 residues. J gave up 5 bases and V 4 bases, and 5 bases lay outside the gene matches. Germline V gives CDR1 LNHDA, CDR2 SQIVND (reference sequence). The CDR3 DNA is TGTGCCAGTAGTACACAGGGGCTATATCAGCCCCAGCATTTT. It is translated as CASSTQGLYQPQHF.

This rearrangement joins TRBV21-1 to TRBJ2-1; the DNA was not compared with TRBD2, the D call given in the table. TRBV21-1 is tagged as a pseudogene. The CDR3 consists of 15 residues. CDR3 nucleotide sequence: TGTGCCAGCTACCCCAGCATAGCGGAGGCCCATGAGCAGTTCTTC. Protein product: CASYPSIAEAHEQFF.

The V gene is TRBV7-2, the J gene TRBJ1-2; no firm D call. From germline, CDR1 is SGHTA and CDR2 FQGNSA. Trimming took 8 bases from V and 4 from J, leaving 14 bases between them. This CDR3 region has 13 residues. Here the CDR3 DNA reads TGTGCCAGCGGACCGGTGGACTTCTATGGCTACACCTTC. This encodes CASGPVDFYGYTF.

For the CDR3, the DNA is TGTGCCAGCAGTTCCCGGACAGGGTCCCCTCAGCCCCAGCATTTT. Translation: CASSSRTGSPQPQHF. The chain is built from TRBV6-5 and TRBJ1-5; TRBD1 matches at 8 bases. CDR1 and CDR2 (germline): MNHEY, SVGAGI. V lost 4 bases to trimming and J lost 6 bases; unmatched junction nucleotides: 8. The CDR3 extends over 15 amino acids.

CDR3: CASSPRGGKNIQYF. The CDR3 DNA sequence: TGTGCCAGCTCACCTCGTGGCGGCAAAAACATTCAGTACTTC. This chain uses TRBV18 with TRBJ2-4, with unresolved D. The V gene's germline CDR1 is KGHSH and CDR2 LQKENI. Trimming removed 3 bases from V and 3 bases from J, with 9 bases in between. CDR3 length equals 14 residues.

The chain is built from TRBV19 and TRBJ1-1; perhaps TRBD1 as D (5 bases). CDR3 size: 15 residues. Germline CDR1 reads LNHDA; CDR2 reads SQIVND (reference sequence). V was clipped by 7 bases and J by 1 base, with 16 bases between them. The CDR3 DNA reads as TGTGCCAGTATAGGTAAAGGACAAAAGAACACTGAAGCTTTCTTT. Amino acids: CASIGKGQKNTEAFF.

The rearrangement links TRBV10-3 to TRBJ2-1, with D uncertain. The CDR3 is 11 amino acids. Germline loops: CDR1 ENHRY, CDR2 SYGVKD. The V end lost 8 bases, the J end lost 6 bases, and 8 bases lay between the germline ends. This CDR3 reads CAIGQANEQFF. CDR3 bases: TGTGCCATCGGTCAGGCCAATGAGCAGTTCTTC.

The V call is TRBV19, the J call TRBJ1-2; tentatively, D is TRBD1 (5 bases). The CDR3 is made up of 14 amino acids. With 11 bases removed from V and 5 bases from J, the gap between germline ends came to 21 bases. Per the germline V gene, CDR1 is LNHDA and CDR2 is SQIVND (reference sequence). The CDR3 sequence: CASSVGAGGYGYTF. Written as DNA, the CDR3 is TGTGCCTCCTCGGTGGGAGCCGGGGGGTATGGCTACACCTTC.

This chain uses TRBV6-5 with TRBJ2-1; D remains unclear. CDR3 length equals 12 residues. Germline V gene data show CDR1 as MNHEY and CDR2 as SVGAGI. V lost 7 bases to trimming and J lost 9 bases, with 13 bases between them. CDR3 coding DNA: TGTGCCAGCACTAGAGAAGGCGGTGAGCAGTTCTTC. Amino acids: CASTREGGEQFF.

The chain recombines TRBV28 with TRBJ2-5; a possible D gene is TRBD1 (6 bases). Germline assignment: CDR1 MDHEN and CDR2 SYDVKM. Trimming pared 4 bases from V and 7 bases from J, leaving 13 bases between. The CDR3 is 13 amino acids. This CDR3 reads CASSSGQLGTQYF. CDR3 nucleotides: TGTGCCAGCAGTTCCGGACAGTTGGGGACCCAGTACTTC.

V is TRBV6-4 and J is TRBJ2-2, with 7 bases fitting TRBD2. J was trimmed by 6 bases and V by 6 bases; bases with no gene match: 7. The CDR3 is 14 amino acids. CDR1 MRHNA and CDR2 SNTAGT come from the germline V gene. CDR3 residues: CASSVTSEAGELFF. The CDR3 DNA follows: TGTGCCAGCAGCGTTACTAGCGAAGCCGGGGAGCTGTTTTTT.

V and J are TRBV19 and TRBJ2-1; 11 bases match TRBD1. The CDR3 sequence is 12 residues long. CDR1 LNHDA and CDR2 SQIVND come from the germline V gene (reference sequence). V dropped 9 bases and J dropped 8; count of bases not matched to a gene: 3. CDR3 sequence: CASGTGGYEQFF. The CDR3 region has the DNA TGTGCCAGCGGGACAGGGGGTTATGAGCAGTTCTTC.

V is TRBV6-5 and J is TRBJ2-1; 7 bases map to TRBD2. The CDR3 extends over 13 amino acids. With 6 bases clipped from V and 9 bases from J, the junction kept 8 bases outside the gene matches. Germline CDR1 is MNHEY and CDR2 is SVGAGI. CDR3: CASSGGTWGEQFF. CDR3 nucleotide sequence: TGTGCCAGCAGCGGGGGGACCTGGGGTGAGCAGTTCTTC.

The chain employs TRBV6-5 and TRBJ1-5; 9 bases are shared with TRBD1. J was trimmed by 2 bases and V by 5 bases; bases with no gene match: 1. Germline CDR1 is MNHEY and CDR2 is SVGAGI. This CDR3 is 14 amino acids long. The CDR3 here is CASSRQGGNQPQHF. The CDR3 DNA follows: TGTGCCAGCAGTAGACAGGGGGGCAATCAGCCCCAGCATTTT.